Following are 21 T cell receptor beta chains from one sample sequenced in a study of blood T cell repertoires in COVID-19. Some clones are missing from TCRdb's copy, which holds only in-frame ones; the method was immunoSEQ multiplex PCR. The sample includes 350,000 to 550,000 clones, nearly 90% seen only once; the top ten take roughly 1.8%. The sequencing sample was made of PBMCs or T cells enriched from blood (not recorded which). The receptors stem from a woman aged 18 to 35 with acute COVID-19.

The gene calls are TRBV29-1 and TRBJ1-2; 9 nucleotides align to TRBD1. V shed 6 bases, J shed 5 bases, and the junction held 10 bases outside the gene matches. CDR1 and CDR2 from the germline V gene are SQVTM and ANQGSEA. CDR3 length: 14 amino acids. CDR3 DNA: TGCAGCGTGGAATCCGGGACAGGGCTGTATGGCTACACCTTC. It is translated as CSVESGTGLYGYTF.

The rearrangement uses TRBV6-5 and TRBJ2-7; 13 nucleotides agree with TRBD2. V trimming: 6 bases; J trimming: 4 bases; junction bases outside the gene matches: 6. Per germline, CDR1 MNHEY and CDR2 SVGAGI. CDR3 size: 15 residues. CDR3 sequence (DNA): TGTGCCAGCAGGACTGGACTAGCGGGAGTATACGAGCAGTACTTC. This encodes CASRTGLAGVYEQYF.

The gene calls are TRBV29-1 and TRBJ1-2; 7 positions match TRBD1. From germline, CDR1 is SQVTM and CDR2 ANQGSEA. The V gene end was trimmed by 0 bases and the J gene end by 3 bases; junction bases not matched to a gene: 7. The CDR3 loop spans 15 amino acids. The CDR3 spells CSVEDLRTGDYGYTF. The CDR3 region has the DNA TGCAGCGTTGAAGATCTAAGGACAGGAGACTATGGCTACACCTTC. Full variable domain (remainder filled in from reference TRBV29-1 and TRBJ1-2): SAVISQKPSRDICQRGTSLTIQCQVDSQVTMMFWYRQQPGQSLTLIATANQGSEATYESGFVIDKFPISRPNLTFSTLTVSNMSPEDSSIYLCSVEDLRTGDYGYTFGSGTRLTVV.

The rearrangement links TRBV7-3 to TRBJ2-1, with 7 bases identical to TRBD2. Germline-derived CDR1 and CDR2 are SGHTA and FQGTGA. This CDR3 is 18 amino acids long. Trimming took 3 bases from V and 4 from J; bases not matched to a gene: 15. The CDR3 DNA reads TGTGCCAGCAGCTTGACTAGCTCCGGCCAGGCTGTTTACAATGAGCAGTTCTTC. Translating it yields CASSLTSSGQAVYNEQFF. The whole variable domain, filled in from reference TRBV7-3 and TRBJ2-1, reads GAGVSQTPSNKVTEKGKYVELRCDPISGHTALYWYRQSLGQGPEFLIYFQGTGAADDSGLPNDRFFAVRPEGSVSTLKIQRTERGDSAVYLCASSLTSSGQAVYNEQFFGPGTRLTVL.

V is TRBV4-3 and J is TRBJ2-2; 9 bases line up with TRBD2. Germline V gene data show CDR1 as LGHNA and CDR2 as YSLEER. J lost 2 bases, V lost 4 bases, and 2 bases had no gene match. There are 15 residues in the CDR3. Here the CDR3 DNA reads TGCGCCAGCAGCCTTAGCGGGAGAAACACCGGGGAGCTGTTTTTT. The encoded protein is CASSLSGRNTGELFF.

This clone was observed a single time. The J gene is TRBJ2-3, the V gene TRBV7-2; weak D call: TRBD1 (7 bases). Trimming left V 5 bases short and J 6 bases short, with 21 bases between. CDR3 length: 16 amino acids. CDR1 and CDR2 (germline): SGHTA, FQGNSA. DNA for the CDR3: TGTGCCAGCAGCCCCCTTAGAATGACAGGGAGGGATACGCAGTATTTT. Amino acids: CASSPLRMTGRDTQYF.

V gene TRBV27 combines with J gene TRBJ2-3; 9 nucleotides line up with TRBD2. The trim removed 5 bases at V and 1 base at J, leaving 10 bases unmatched. The CDR3 extends over 17 amino acids. Germline-derived CDR1 and CDR2 are MNHEY and SMNVEV (reference sequence). The CDR3 nucleotides are TGTGCCAGCAGTGCTCGTGAGGTAGCGGGGGGCACAGATACGCAGTATTTT. It specifies CASSAREVAGGTDTQYF.

The rearrangement uses TRBV11-2 and TRBJ2-5, with unresolved D. The V gene lost 3 bases and the J gene lost 7 bases, with 6 bases spanning the gap. Germline assignment: CDR1 SGHAT and CDR2 FQNNGV. This CDR3 spans 11 amino acids. The CDR3 protein is CASSLSRTQYF. CDR3 sequence (DNA): TGTGCCAGCAGCTTGTCTCGGACCCAGTACTTC.

The chain combines TRBV10-2 with TRBJ1-1, with D unresolved. V lost 0 bases, J lost 1 base, and 3 bases lay in between. Germline CDR1 reads WSHSY; CDR2 reads SAAADI. The CDR3 sequence is 13 residues long. CDR3 DNA: TGCGCCAGCAGTGAGTCGAGGAACACTGAAGCTTTCTTT. Translated, it gives CASSESRNTEAFF.

This clone was recorded a few times. This chain uses TRBV28 with TRBJ1-5; 8 bases fit TRBD1. The germline V gene encodes CDR1 MDHEN and CDR2 SYDVKM. The junction had 10 bases not matched to a gene; V was cut back by 5 bases and J by 7 bases. CDR3 length: 15 residues. CDR3 sequence: CASSLGQGVGQPQHF. DNA of the CDR3: TGTGCCAGCAGTCTCGGACAGGGTGTAGGGCAGCCCCAGCATTTT.

This clone was observed many times. CDR3 sequence reads: CASTSTGQGSDSPLHF. As DNA, the CDR3 is TGTGCCAGCACCTCGACAGGCCAGGGGTCGGATTCACCCCTCCACTTT. This chain links TRBV2 with TRBJ1-6; D may be TRBD1 (6 bases). CDR1 is SNHLY and CDR2 is FYNNEI in the germline V gene. V lost 7 bases and J lost 8, with 21 bases in between. The CDR3 totals 16 residues.

The chain joins TRBV7-6 to TRBJ1-6, with TRBD1 matching over 7 bases. The CDR3 is 18 amino acids. V gave up 5 bases and J gave up 4 bases; unmatched junction bases: 14. Germline-derived CDR1 and CDR2 are SGHVS and FNYEAQ. The CDR3 DNA is TGTGCCAGCAGCCCGACACCTCCCGGGACAGATTATAATTCACCCCTCCACTTT. Its translation: CASSPTPPGTDYNSPLHF. Looking up the rest from reference TRBV7-6 and TRBJ1-6 gives the full variable domain: GAGVSQSPRYKVTKRGQDVALRCDPISGHVSLYWYRQALGQGPEFLTYFNYEAQQDKSGLPNDRFSAERPEGSISTLTIQRTEQRDSAMYRCASSPTPPGTDYNSPLHFGNGTRLTVT.

The J gene is TRBJ1-6, the V gene TRBV27; 7 bases agree with TRBD1. V dropped 3 bases and J dropped 7; count of bases not matched to a gene: 3. Looked up from germline, CDR1 is MNHEY and CDR2 is SMNVEV (reference sequence). The CDR3 spans 14 residues. The CDR3 protein is CASSLYRGNSPLHF. CDR3 nucleotides: TGTGCCAGCAGTTTGTACAGGGGAAATTCACCCCTCCACTTT.

This chain uses TRBV25-1 with TRBJ2-5; D gene ambiguous. V was pared by 2 bases and J by 4 bases, with 11 bases between. CDR3 length: 14 amino acids. Germline V gene lookup returns CDR1 MGHDK and CDR2 SYGVNS. The CDR3 region is CASSEDNFIETQYF. CDR3 bases: TGTGCCAGCAGTGAAGACAATTTCATAGAGACCCAGTACTTC.

CDR3 residues: CASSIGTGGTNTGELFF. CDR3 in DNA: TGTGCCAGTAGTATAGGTACAGGGGGGACGAACACCGGGGAGCTGTTTTTT. The chain links TRBV19 to TRBJ2-2; 8 bases map to TRBD1. Germline CDR1 and CDR2: LNHDA and SQIVND (reference sequence). V trimming: 1 base; J trimming: 0 bases; junction bases outside the gene matches: 4. There are 17 residues in the CDR3.

The chain carries TRBV12-3 or TRBV12-4 and TRBJ1-5, with D uncertain. Trimming took 3 bases from V and 7 from J, leaving 4 bases between them. The length of the CDR3 is 11 residues. CDR3 in amino acids: CASSLQQPQHF. The CDR3 DNA reads as TGTGCCAGCAGTTTGCAGCAGCCCCAGCATTTT.

Many counts were recorded for this clone. The rearrangement links TRBV5-1 to TRBJ2-5; 11 nucleotides agree with TRBD2. Per the germline V gene, CDR1 is SGHRS and CDR2 is YFSETQ. The trim removed 4 bases at V and 5 bases at J, leaving 10 bases unmatched. This CDR3 region has 16 residues. The CDR3 protein is CASSPLLAGDRETQYF. The CDR3 DNA reads TGCGCCAGCAGCCCATTACTAGCGGGAGATCGCGAGACCCAGTACTTC.

The genes are TRBV7-6 and TRBJ2-1; D gene uncertain. V lost 5 bases to trimming and J lost 0 bases, with 14 bases between them. This CDR3 has 16 amino acids. Germline-derived CDR1 and CDR2 are SGHVS and FNYEAQ. CDR3 residues: CASSPYPMSSYNEQFF. Here the CDR3 DNA reads TGTGCCAGCAGCCCGTACCCGATGAGCTCCTACAATGAGCAGTTCTTC.

A few counts support this clone. V usage is TRBV11-2 and J usage is TRBJ1-1; possibly TRBD1 for D (6 bases). This CDR3 spans 16 amino acids. V lost 2 bases, J lost 0 bases, and 13 bases lay in between. Germline CDR1 and CDR2: SGHAT and FQNNGV. In DNA, the CDR3 is TGTGCCAGCAGCTTATACAGGGCACCCCTGAACACTGAAGCTTTCTTT. Translated, it gives CASSLYRAPLNTEAFF.

V gene TRBV4-3 combines with J gene TRBJ2-1, with 8 bases lining up with TRBD2. This CDR3 contains 17 residues. CDR1 and CDR2 from the germline V gene are LGHNA and YSLEER. V shed 1 base and J 3 bases; nucleotides not matched to a gene: 8. CDR3 loop: CASSQGSGSGNYNEQFF. CDR3 coding DNA: TGCGCCAGCAGCCAAGGTTCTGGTAGCGGGAACTACAATGAGCAGTTCTTC.

J is TRBJ2-7 and V is TRBV5-6, with 11 bases identical to TRBD1. The germline gives CDR1 SGHDT, CDR2 YYEEEE. The CDR3 covers 16 residues. The J segment lost 3 bases and the V segment lost 4 bases, leaving 9 bases of the junction unmatched. The CDR3 sequence is CASSSLGGQGVYEQYF. The CDR3 nucleotides read TGTGCCAGCAGCAGCTTAGGGGGACAGGGGGTCTACGAGCAGTACTTC.